A single sample is the source of the 17 T cell receptor beta chains below, sequenced in a study of cytomegalovirus exposure and HLA in healthy donors. Measured with immunoSEQ multiplex PCR; TCRdb has only the in-frame clones, and not every one. The data show about 110,000 clones, with about 94% seen just once and under 0.75% held by the top ten. The sequencing sample was made of PBMCs. Source of these receptors: a woman in her late teens or twenties in good health and CMV-seronegative.

J is TRBJ2-1 and V is TRBV29-1; the match to TRBD2 covers 15 bases. The CDR3 is 16 residues long. V lost 8 bases to trimming and J lost 4 bases; unmatched junction nucleotides: 9. The V gene's germline CDR1 is SQVTM and CDR2 ANQGSEA. Here the CDR3 reads CSQRTSGGAGYNEQFF. The CDR3 nucleotides are TGCAGCCAACGGACTAGCGGGGGGGCGGGGTACAATGAGCAGTTCTTC.

The chain links TRBV19 to TRBJ1-1; TRBD1 aligns across 7 bases. From germline, CDR1 is LNHDA and CDR2 SQIVND (reference sequence). Trimming at V came to 7 bases and at J to 5 bases, leaving 10 bases not matched to a gene. The CDR3 consists of 14 residues. The DNA of the CDR3 is TGTGCCAGTATTAGGGACAGTCCCTATACTGAAGCTTTCTTT. It yields the protein CASIRDSPYTEAFF.

The J gene is TRBJ2-7, the V gene TRBV27, with TRBD1 as a possible D gene (5 bases). The CDR3 covers 14 residues. Trimming stripped 5 bases from V and 3 bases from J, with 14 bases between. The germline CDR1 and CDR2 sequences are MNHEY and SMNVEV (reference sequence). For the CDR3, the DNA is TGTGCCAGCAGTCCTAGGGGCTACGACTACGAGCAGTACTTC. This sequence encodes CASSPRGYDYEQYF.

The chain recombines TRBV11-2 with TRBJ1-1, with 9 nucleotides matching TRBD1. Trimming at V came to 7 bases and at J to 7 bases, leaving 10 bases not matched to a gene. Germline V gene lookup returns CDR1 SGHAT and CDR2 FQNNGV. The CDR3 length is 14 residues. As DNA, the CDR3 is TGTGCCAGCACACGGGACAGGGCGTTGGGTGAAGCTTTCTTT. Its translation: CASTRDRALGEAFF.

The rearrangement joins TRBV11-2 to TRBJ1-1, with D hard to call. Trimming took 5 bases from V and 6 from J, leaving 16 bases between them. This CDR3 spans 14 amino acids. CDR1 SGHAT and CDR2 FQNNGV come from the germline V gene. CDR3 sequence: CASSPLGGLSEAFF. The DNA for the CDR3 is TGTGCCAGCAGCCCTCTTGGAGGTCTCTCTGAAGCTTTCTTT.

The chain links TRBV30 to TRBJ2-1, with 7 bases matching TRBD2. From germline, CDR1 is GTSNPN and CDR2 SVGIG (reference sequence). This CDR3 has 13 residues. V trimming: 6 bases; J trimming: 6 bases; junction bases outside the gene matches: 8. CDR3 nucleotide sequence: TGTGCCTGCGCCCGGGGGGATTTCAATGAGCAGTTCTTC. Its translation: CACARGDFNEQFF.

The chain has TRBV5-1 and TRBJ1-1; 8 bases agree with TRBD1. CDR1 SGHRS and CDR2 YFSETQ come from the germline V gene. Trimming took 3 bases from V and 1 from J; bases not matched to a gene: 8. This CDR3 is built from 16 residues. The CDR3 nucleotides are TGCGCCAGCAGCTGGACCGCCGGGACAGGGAACACTGAAGCTTTCTTT. Translated, it gives CASSWTAGTGNTEAFF.

The CDR3 spells CASSSQTSGGYNEQFF. CDR3 coding DNA: TGTGCCAGCAGCTCCCAGACTAGCGGGGGGTACAATGAGCAGTTCTTC. This chain connects TRBV13 to TRBJ2-1; TRBD2 aligns across 13 bases. Trimming cost V 4 bases and J 4 bases; bases outside gene matches: 4. The CDR3 spans 16 residues. The germline V gene has CDR1 PRHDT and CDR2 FYEKMQ (reference sequence).

The sample holds one count of this clone. Mismatch with germline at one junction end may stem from a read error. The chain recombines TRBV6-1 with TRBJ2-1; 11 bases map to TRBD2. The CDR3 has 12 residues. In germline, CDR1 is MNHNS, CDR2 SASEGT. Written as DNA, the CDR3 is TGTGCCAGCAGGGTAGCGGGGGGGCTGCGAATCTTC. Residues: CASRVAGGLRIF.

The chain recombines TRBV30 with TRBJ1-1; possible D gene TRBD1, 5 bases. The V gene's germline CDR1 is GTSNPN and CDR2 SVGIG (reference sequence). This CDR3 is built from 13 residues. V dropped 1 base and J dropped 5 bases, with 11 bases sitting between them. In nucleotides, the CDR3 is TGTGCCTGGAGTGGGAGGGGAGGAACTGAAGCTTTCTTT. Its translation: CAWSGRGGTEAFF.

The chain has TRBV30 and TRBJ1-5; D unclear. CDR1 is GTSNPN and CDR2 is SVGIG in the germline V gene (reference sequence). This CDR3 region has 16 residues. V shed 3 bases and J shed 9 bases, with 24 bases lying between them. The CDR3 sequence: CAWRERPVDPPRPQHF. For the CDR3, the DNA is TGTGCCTGGAGAGAGAGACCCGTTGACCCACCTAGGCCCCAGCATTTT.

The chain combines TRBV28 with TRBJ1-2; 7 bases align to TRBD1. The CDR3 is 13 amino acids. J was trimmed by 4 bases and V by 4 bases; bases with no gene match: 3. CDR1 is MDHEN, CDR2 SYDVKM, per germline. Written as DNA, the CDR3 is TGTGCCAGCAGTTCGACAGGGTTCTATGGCTACACCTTC. The encoded protein is CASSSTGFYGYTF.

This chain links TRBV18 with TRBJ2-2; D ambiguous. V was shortened by 2 bases and J by 2 bases, with 6 bases between the two germline ends. Germline CDR1 and CDR2: KGHSH and LQKENI. The CDR3 runs to 14 residues. CDR3: CASSPGQNTGELFF. CDR3 nucleotide sequence: TGTGCCAGCTCACCAGGGCAAAACACCGGGGAGCTGTTTTTT.

The chain carries TRBV9 and TRBJ2-1, with TRBD2 matching over 8 bases. The length of the CDR3 is 15 residues. Trimming removed 3 bases from V and 0 bases from J; junction bases left unmatched: 2. Per the germline V gene, CDR1 is SGDLS and CDR2 is YYNGEE. In DNA, the CDR3 is TGTGCCAGCAGCGAAAGCGGGAGCTCCTACAATGAGCAGTTCTTC. It encodes CASSESGSSYNEQFF.

The V and J genes are TRBV7-9 and TRBJ2-5; unclear D gene. CDR3 size: 14 residues. Germline V lookup: CDR1 SEHNR, CDR2 FQNEAQ (reference sequence). Trimming removed 1 base from V and 5 bases from J, with 11 bases in between. As DNA, the CDR3 is TGTGCCAGCAGCTTAGTTGGCTCAGCGGAGACCCAGTACTTC. This codes for CASSLVGSAETQYF. The full variable domain, in which reference TRBV7-9 and TRBJ2-5 provide the parts outside the CDR3, is DTGVSQNPRHKITKRGQNVTFRCDPISEHNRLYWYRQTLGQGPEFLTYFQNEAQLEKSRLLSDRFSAERPKGSFSTLEIQRTEQGDSAMYLCASSLVGSAETQYFGPGTRLLVL.

The chain employs TRBV28 and TRBJ2-7; tentatively, D is TRBD1 (5 bases). Deletions cut 0 bases from V and 4 bases from J, with 10 bases between. The germline CDR1 and CDR2 sequences are MDHEN and SYDVKM. The CDR3 length is 14 residues. This CDR3 reads CASSLWSGSYEQYF. For the CDR3, the DNA is TGTGCCAGCAGTTTATGGTCAGGGTCATACGAGCAGTACTTC.

In its sample, this clone was seen once. The chain is built from TRBV14 and TRBJ1-1, with TRBD1 matching over 8 bases. Germline trimming cut 6 bases from V and 8 bases from J; bases unmatched to any gene: 11. Germline lookup yields CDR1 SGHDN and CDR2 FVKESK. The CDR3 runs to 14 residues. CDR3 residues: CASSRDRGYGEAFF. CDR3 nucleotides: TGTGCCAGCAGTAGAGACAGGGGCTACGGGGAAGCTTTCTTT.